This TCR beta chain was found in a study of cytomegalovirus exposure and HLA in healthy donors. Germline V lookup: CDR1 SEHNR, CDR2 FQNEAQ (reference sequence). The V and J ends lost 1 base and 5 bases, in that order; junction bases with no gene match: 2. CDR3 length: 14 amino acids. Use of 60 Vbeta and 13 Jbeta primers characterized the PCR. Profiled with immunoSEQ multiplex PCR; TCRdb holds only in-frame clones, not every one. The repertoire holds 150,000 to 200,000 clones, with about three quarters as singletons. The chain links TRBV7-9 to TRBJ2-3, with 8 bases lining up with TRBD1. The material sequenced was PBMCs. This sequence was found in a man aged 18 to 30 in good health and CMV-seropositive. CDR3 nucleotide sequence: TGTGCCAGCAGCTTAGGGACAGGGATAGATACGCAGTATTTT. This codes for CASSLGTGIDTQYF.